A single sample is the source of the 22 T cell receptor beta chains below, sequenced in a study of tumor-infiltrating lymphocytes in primary liver carcinoma. Starting from 500 ng of total RNA, TCR beta cDNA was produced with a primer in the constant region. Researchers made the TCR beta libraries by running three nested multiplex PCR rounds with slightly modified ARM-PCR. A C-beta reverse primer and TRBV1-TRBV30 forward primers served in each of the first two PCR rounds, at ten to eleven cycles apiece. Each CDR3 protein is one row after TCRdb ran MiXCR on the multiplex PCR reads. This sample has tens of thousands of distinct CDR3 sequences, with roughly 69% found just once. The roughly 18-32 mg bulk tissue piece was not sorted before simultaneous RNA and DNA extraction. Sequenced sample: tumor-adjacent normal liver tissue. The receptors derive from a man between 35 and 55 years old with primary liver carcinoma and hepatitis B virus infection.

As concerns this clonotype: The junction shows a germline mismatch at one end, possibly a read error. V and J are TRBV11-2 and TRBJ1-5, with a weak D call TRBD1 (6 bases). The CDR3 has 17 residues. Germline-derived CDR1 and CDR2 are SGHAT and FQNNGV. Here the CDR3 DNA reads TGTGTCAGCAGTTTAGTAGGGGTAACAGGGAGCAATCAGCCCCAGCATTTT. It is translated as CVSSLVGVTGSNQPQHF. The whole variable domain, remainder taken from reference TRBV11-2 and TRBJ1-5, is EAGVAQSPRYKIIEKRQSVAFWCNPISGHATLYWYQQILGQGPKLLIQFQNNGVVDDSQLPKDRFSAERLKGVDSTLKIQPAKLEDSAVYLCVSSLVGVTGSNQPQHFGDGTRLSIL.

A note on this clonotype: The junction and the germline gene differ at one end; a read error may be behind it. The chain uses TRBV14 and TRBJ1-1; 8 nucleotides align to TRBD1. CDR1 and CDR2 (germline): SGHDN, FVKESK. This CDR3 has 20 amino acids. CDR3 in amino acids: CASSQDVDRVTRRPGTDAFF. CDR3 coding DNA: TGTGCCAGCAGCCAAGATGTGGACAGGGTGACCCGACGGCCTGGGACTGATGCTTTCTTT. Based on the CDR3 plus reference TRBV14 and TRBJ1-1, the full variable domain is EAGVTQFPSHSVIEKGQTVTLRCDPISGHDNLYWYRRVMGKEIKFLLHFVKESKQDESGMPNNRFLAERTGGTYSTLKVQPAELEDSGVYFCASSQDVDRVTRRPGTDAFFGQGTRLTVV.

This clonotype was recorded at least ten times. CDR3 region: CASSWGTSEYNEQFF. The CDR3 DNA is TGTGCCAGCAGCTGGGGGACTAGCGAGTACAATGAGCAGTTCTTC. The chain joins TRBV5-6 to TRBJ2-1, with TRBD2 identical over 10 bases. V lost 3 bases to trimming and J lost 4 bases; unmatched junction nucleotides: 4. This CDR3 has 15 residues. Germline CDR1 SGHDT, CDR2 YYEEEE.

A remark on this clonotype: The junction differs from germline at one of its ends, possibly a read error. The chain employs TRBV29-1 and TRBJ2-3, with 8 bases matching TRBD1. The germline CDR1 and CDR2 sequences are SQVTM and ANQGSEA. CDR3 size: 14 residues. The CDR3 nucleotides are TGTAGCGCCGAAGGGACAGGTAGCACAGATACGCAGTATTTT. Amino acid sequence: CSAEGTGSTDTQYF.

About this clonotype itself: One end of the junction does not line up with germline, which may come from a read error. This chain joins TRBV12-3 or TRBV12-4 and TRBJ1-1; D unclear. The CDR3 runs 14 residues. The CDR3 loop reads CTSSLLGGNSEAFF. In DNA, the CDR3 is TGTACCAGCAGTTTACTGGGTGGGAACTCTGAAGCTTTCTTT.

This CDR3 is CASSFYRSIHEQYF. The CDR3 DNA is TGTGCCAGCAGTTTCTACAGGTCCATCCACGAGCAGTACTTC. The genes are TRBV6-5 and TRBJ2-7, with D possibly matching TRBD1 (5 bases). The CDR3 runs 14 residues. Looked up from germline, CDR1 is MNHEY and CDR2 is SVGAGI. Trimming cost V 4 bases and J 5 bases, with 15 bases left between them.

This clonotype was seen more than once but under ten times. V and J are TRBV15 and TRBJ2-3, with D tentatively TRBD2 (5 bases). V gave up 0 bases and J gave up 0 bases, with 13 bases separating them. The CDR3 length is 17 residues. Germline-derived CDR1 and CDR2 are LNHNV and YYDKDF (reference sequence). CDR3 DNA sequence: TGTGCCACCAGCAGAGATATGAGCGGTGGAAGCACAGATACGCAGTATTTT. Translation: CATSRDMSGGSTDTQYF.

V and J are TRBV6-2 or TRBV6-3 and TRBJ2-1, with 10 bases matching TRBD2. The junction had 12 bases not matched to a gene; V was cut back by 9 bases and J by 10 bases. The CDR3 runs 14 residues. The germline CDR1 and CDR2 sequences are MNHEY and SVGEGT. The DNA of the CDR3 is TGTGCCAGAAATACAAGGACTAGCGGTGAAGAGCAGTTCTTC. This gives the protein CARNTRTSGEEQFF.

This clonotype has a handful of counts. Compared with germline, one end of the junction differs, possibly owing to a read error. The chain combines TRBV12-3 or TRBV12-4 with TRBJ2-7; the match to TRBD2 covers 7 bases. The CDR3 has 14 amino acids. CDR3 residues: CASSLQGGSYEQYF. The CDR3 DNA reads as TGTGCCAGCAGTTTGCAGGGAGGGTCCTATGAGCAGTACTTC.

A remark on this clonotype: Without the conserved terminal phenylalanine or tryptophan, this CDR3 likely stems from a read error. The DNA is omitted, as the CDR3 cannot be located on it reliably, and the CDR3 follows TCRdb's listing. The V and J genes are TRBV6-5 and TRBJ2-7; the listed D gene, TRBD1, was not tested against the DNA. Germline V gives CDR1 MNHEY, CDR2 SVGAGI. Both ends counted, the CDR3 spans 16 residues. Here the CDR3 reads CASRPGQASSFYEQYL.

Turning to this clonotype: The junction differs from germline at one of its ends, possibly a read error. The rearrangement uses TRBV24-1 and TRBJ2-1, with 7 bases lining up with TRBD2. This CDR3 contains 17 residues. In germline, CDR1 is KGHDR, CDR2 SFDVKD. The CDR3 DNA sequence: TGTGCCATCAGTGATGCAACTAGTGCGGGAGTCTACAATGAGCAGTTCTTC. It translates to CAISDATSAGVYNEQFF.

On this clonotype itself: An end of the junction differs from the germline gene, which may be a read error. This chain connects TRBV6-2 or TRBV6-3 to TRBJ1-5; D call uncertain. Per germline, CDR1 MNHEY and CDR2 SVGEGT. CDR3 length equals 14 residues. CDR3 sequence: CANSYADWRQPQHF. The CDR3 DNA sequence: TGTGCCAACAGTTACGCGGATTGGAGACAACCCCAGCATTTT.

In regard to this clonotype: The CDR3 carries no conserved terminal phenylalanine or tryptophan, so it likely arises from a read error. The DNA is omitted, as the CDR3 cannot be located on it reliably, and the CDR3 follows TCRdb's listing. The V call is TRBV6-5, the J call TRBJ2-6; the table's D gene call, TRBD1, was not cross checked with the DNA. The CDR3 totals 15 residues, both ends included. Germline loops: CDR1 MNHEY, CDR2 SVGAGI. The CDR3 loop reads CASSRDRAGANVLNV.

To note about this clonotype: The germline gene is not matched at one end of the junction; a read error may be the cause. The chain uses TRBV11-2 and TRBJ2-5; D tentatively fits TRBD1 or TRBD2 (5 bases each). This CDR3 is 14 amino acids long. Germline V gives CDR1 SGHAT, CDR2 FQNNGV. DNA for the CDR3: TGTGCCTGCAGCCCCGGACACGTACAAGGGACCCAGTATTTC. Encoded protein: CACSPGHVQGTQYF. Filled out from reference TRBV11-2 and TRBJ2-5, the complete variable domain reads EAGVAQSPRYKIIEKRQSVAFWCNPISGHATLYWYQQILGQGPKLLIQFQNNGVVDDSQLPKDRFSAERLKGVDSTLKIQPAKLEDSAVYLCACSPGHVQGTQYFGPGTRLLVL.

Ten or more counts support this clonotype. V usage is TRBV4-2 and J usage is TRBJ1-4; D gene ambiguous. CDR3 length: 16 amino acids. Germline V CDR1 and CDR2: LGHNA, YNFKEQ. V lost 0 bases and J lost 4, with 12 bases in between. The CDR3, as DNA: TGTGCCAGCAGCCAAGACGGAGGTGGGGATAATGAAAAACTGTTTTTT. Protein product: CASSQDGGGDNEKLFF.

The chain is built from TRBV29-1 and TRBJ1-5; 9 nucleotides match TRBD1. This CDR3 is 14 amino acids long. V was clipped by 6 bases and J by 6 bases; unmatched bases: 9. Germline V gene lookup returns CDR1 SQVTM and CDR2 ANQGSEA. The CDR3: CSVGTGSKSQPQHF. The DNA of the CDR3 is TGCAGCGTAGGGACAGGGAGTAAAAGTCAGCCCCAGCATTTT.

Turning to this clonotype: The junction and the germline gene differ at one end; a read error may be behind it. This chain uses TRBV11-2 with TRBJ2-4; no clear D. CDR1 is SGHAT, CDR2 FQNNGV, per germline. The CDR3 runs to 15 residues. CDR3 sequence: CTSNPQPHLENIQYF. CDR3 sequence (DNA): TGTACCAGCAACCCCCAACCTCACCTAGAAAACATTCAGTACTTC.

Ten or more counts support this clonotype. The V and J genes are TRBV6-6 and TRBJ2-2; D is possibly TRBD2 (5 bases). This CDR3 has 15 residues. The V end was cut by 7 bases, the J end by 7 bases, with 19 bases between. CDR1 is MNHNY, CDR2 SVGAGI, per germline (reference sequence). The CDR3 reads CASTDLYYEGGELFF. Written as DNA, the CDR3 is TGTGCCAGCACTGACCTTTACTACGAGGGCGGGGAGCTGTTTTTT.

Points on this clonotype: A read error is likely, as this CDR3 ends without the conserved phenylalanine or tryptophan. DNA of the CDR3: TGTACCACCAGTTTAACAGGGCTAGTCGGCTACACCATC. Its protein product is CTTSLTGLVGYTI. This chain links TRBV12-3 or TRBV12-4 with TRBJ1-2; tentatively, D is TRBD1 (6 bases). This CDR3 comprises 13 residues.

For this clonotype: One junction end does not reproduce the germline sequence, and a read error may be involved. The chain has TRBV12-3 or TRBV12-4 and TRBJ1-5; unclear D gene. This CDR3 has 12 amino acids. The CDR3 DNA reads as TGTGCCAGTGCCTTGGTGTCCATCAGCCCGGATTTT. This codes for CASALVSISPDF.

A few counts support this clonotype. The chain carries TRBV7-9 and TRBJ2-5, with D maybe TRBD2 (6 bases). Trimming shortened V by 0 bases and J by 4 bases, and 9 bases separated the two germline ends. Germline V gives CDR1 SEHNR, CDR2 FQNEAQ (reference sequence). This CDR3 is 14 amino acids long. CDR3 DNA sequence: TGTGCCAGCAGCTTAGCGCAGGGAGGAGAGACCCAGTACTTC. Translation: CASSLAQGGETQYF. Full variable domain (outside the CDR3, taken from reference TRBV7-9 and TRBJ2-5): DTGVSQNPRHKITKRGQNVTFRCDPISEHNRLYWYRQTLGQGPEFLTYFQNEAQLEKSRLLSDRFSAERPKGSFSTLEIQRTEQGDSAMYLCASSLAQGGETQYFGPGTRLLVL.

Note on this clonotype: The junction differs from germline at one of its ends, possibly a read error. V is TRBV4-1 and J is TRBJ2-7; a possible D gene is TRBD2 (5 bases). The CDR3 has 13 amino acids. Germline-derived CDR1 and CDR2 are MGHRA and YSYEKL. CDR3 sequence: CASSAGCWYEQYF. CDR3 in DNA: TGCGCTAGCAGCGCGGGCTGTTGGTACGAGCAGTACTTC.